This T cell receptor beta chain was retrieved from a study of shared T cell receptors in the human thymus. Produced via immunoSEQ multiplex PCR; TCRdb's table is partial and in-frame only. The sample shows 700,000 or so clones, 80% to 90% of them seen only once. This same sample was also taken into another study, of human thymus T cells. That report adds: Immunologically healthy infants in Finland undergoing congenital heart defect surgery were the donors.

The TCR was taken from a girl less than two years old with a congenital heart defect. Sequencing was carried out using thymocytes.

The CDR3 sequence: CASSPRGPKSFSDTEAFF. The CDR3 DNA follows: TGCGCCAGCAGCCCCAGGGGGCCAAAAAGTTTTTCTGATACTGAAGCTTTCTTT. The chain combines TRBV5-1 with TRBJ1-1, with TRBD1 matching 8 bases. Germline V gives CDR1 SGHRS, CDR2 YFSETQ. This CDR3 has 18 amino acids. Trimming removed 4 bases from V and 5 bases from J; junction bases left unmatched: 19.